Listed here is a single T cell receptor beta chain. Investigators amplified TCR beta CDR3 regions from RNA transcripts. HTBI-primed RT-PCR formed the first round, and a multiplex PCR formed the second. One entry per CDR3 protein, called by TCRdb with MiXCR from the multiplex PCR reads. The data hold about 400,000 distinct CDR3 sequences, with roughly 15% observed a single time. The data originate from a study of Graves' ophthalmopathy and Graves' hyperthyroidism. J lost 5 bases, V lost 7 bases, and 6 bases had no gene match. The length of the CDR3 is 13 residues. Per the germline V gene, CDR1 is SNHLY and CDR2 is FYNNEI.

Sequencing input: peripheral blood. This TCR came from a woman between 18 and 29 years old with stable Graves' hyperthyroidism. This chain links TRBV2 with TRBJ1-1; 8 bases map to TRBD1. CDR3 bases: TGTGCCAGCATTTGGACAGGGAGAACTGAAGCTTTCTTT. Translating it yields CASIWTGRTEAFF. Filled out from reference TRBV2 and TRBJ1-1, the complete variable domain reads EPEVTQTPSHQVTQMGQEVILRCVPISNHLYFYWYRQILGQKVEFLVSFYNNEISEKSEIFDDQFSVERPDGSNFTLKIRSTKLEDSAMYFCASIWTGRTEAFFGQGTRLTVV.